This T cell receptor (beta chain) is from a study of blood T cells in healthy people across ages. For the second PCR, which ran for about 6 to 12 cycles, a sample-barcoded 5' primer and a J-beta primer mix were used. TCRdb reanalysed the 5' RACE reads using MiXCR and keeps one entry per CDR3 protein. The profile shows roughly 680,000 distinct CDR3 sequences, more than 45% of them singletons. Study-level results: Underestimates were what the diversity estimates from one million T cells were considered to be. Aged donors had fewer naive CD4+ cells and lower diversity than long-lived donors. PBMC samples, being unsorted, prevented any conclusive comparison of naive and antigen-experienced cells.

In this sample, this clonotype turned up a few times. The antigen is unknown. Germline V gene lookup returns CDR1 MDHEN and CDR2 SYDVKM. Between the trimmed V and J ends, which lost 0 bases and 2 bases, there was a span of 13 bases. This CDR3 has 16 residues. This TCR was recovered from an elderly woman in good health. The sample comprised blood. V gene TRBV28 combines with J gene TRBJ1-1; TRBD1 is a possible D gene (5 bases). The CDR3 DNA reads TGTGCCAGCAGTTTATGGGCGGGGGACCTAAACACTGAAGCTTTCTTT. Protein product: CASSLWAGDLNTEAFF.